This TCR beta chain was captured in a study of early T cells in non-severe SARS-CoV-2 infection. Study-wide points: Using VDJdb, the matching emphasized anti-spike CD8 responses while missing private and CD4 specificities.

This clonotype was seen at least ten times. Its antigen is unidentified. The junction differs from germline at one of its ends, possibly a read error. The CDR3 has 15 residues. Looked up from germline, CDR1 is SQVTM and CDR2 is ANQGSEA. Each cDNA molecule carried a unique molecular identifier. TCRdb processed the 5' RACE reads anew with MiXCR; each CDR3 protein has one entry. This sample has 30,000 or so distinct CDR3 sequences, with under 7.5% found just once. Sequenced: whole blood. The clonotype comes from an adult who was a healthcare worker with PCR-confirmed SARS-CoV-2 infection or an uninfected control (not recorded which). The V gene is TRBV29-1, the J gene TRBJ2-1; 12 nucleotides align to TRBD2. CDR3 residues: CSLEGPSGGANEQFF. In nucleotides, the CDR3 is TGCAGCCTTGAGGGGCCTAGCGGGGGGGCCAATGAGCAGTTCTTC.